Below, 5 T cell receptor beta chains from the same sample are listed, as sequenced in a study of cytomegalovirus exposure and HLA in healthy donors. With 60 Vbeta and 13 Jbeta primers, the PCR was carried out. The data were produced by immunoSEQ multiplex PCR, yet TCRdb's version contains in-frame clones alone and is incomplete. The repertoire holds around 170,000 clones, with 80% as singletons. What was sequenced was PBMCs. Source of these receptors: a woman in her thirties in good health and CMV-seronegative.

The V gene is TRBV30, the J gene TRBJ1-6; D call uncertain. V shed 1 base and J shed 4 bases, with 5 bases lying between them. The CDR3 covers 13 residues. The V gene's germline CDR1 is GTSNPN and CDR2 SVGIG (reference sequence). DNA for the CDR3: TGTGCCTGGAGTGACGGGTATAATTCACCCCTCCACTTT. Amino acids: CAWSDGYNSPLHF.

This clone came up a few times. The chain joins TRBV6-1 to TRBJ1-5; 9 nucleotides match TRBD1. Germline V CDR1 and CDR2: MNHNS, SASEGT. CDR3 length: 15 residues. V lost 7 bases, J lost 3 bases, and 7 bases stayed unmatched. The CDR3, as DNA: TGTGCCAGCACTAGGACAGGGGTCAACAATCAGCCCCAGCATTTT. It codes for CASTRTGVNNQPQHF.

The genes are TRBV13 and TRBJ2-7; 12 bases are shared with TRBD2. V shed 5 bases and J 3 bases; nucleotides not matched to a gene: 5. Germline assignment: CDR1 PRHDT and CDR2 FYEKMQ (reference sequence). The CDR3 is 15 amino acids. The CDR3 sequence: CASSPTSGGFYEQYF. For the CDR3, the DNA is TGTGCCAGCAGCCCCACTAGCGGGGGGTTCTACGAGCAGTACTTC.

This clone has just a few counts. The junction differs from germline at one of its ends, possibly a read error. This chain links TRBV7-7 with TRBJ2-1; D is perhaps TRBD2 (6 bases). This CDR3 spans 16 amino acids. Germline V gene lookup returns CDR1 SSHAT and CDR2 FNYEAQ (reference sequence). DNA of the CDR3: TGTGCTAGCAGCTTAGGAGGCGTGGGGGGTTACAATGAGCAGTTCTTC. Protein product: CASSLGGVGGYNEQFF.

This clone has more than one count but fewer than ten. This chain connects TRBV27 to TRBJ1-6, with 7 bases lining up with TRBD1. Germline V gene lookup returns CDR1 MNHEY and CDR2 SMNVEV (reference sequence). V was pared by 5 bases and J by 4 bases, with 5 bases of the junction left unmatched. This CDR3 contains 15 residues. The CDR3 is CASSTPGGYNSPLHF. CDR3 DNA: TGTGCCAGCAGTACTCCAGGGGGTTATAATTCACCCCTCCACTTT.